The clone carrying this T cell receptor beta chain has just a few counts. Its antigen is currently unknown. TCRdb passed the 5' RACE reads through MiXCR, listing each CDR3 protein once. Here the sample spans fewer than 400,000 distinct CDR3 sequences, 20% to 25% being singletons. This specimen comes from a study of CD8 T cells in ankylosing spondylitis. Study-level results: Both synovial fluid and blood in reactive arthritis had previously been reported to carry some motif variants. A motif in TCR beta, a set of 8 or 9 highly homologous variants, appeared characteristic of ankylosing spondylitis blood. Peripheral blood held disease-linked clones only at relatively low frequency, and these were CD8+. The authors reported significant enrichment of disease-linked clones in matched ankylosing spondylitis synovial fluid.

With 7 bases removed from V and 9 bases from J, the gap between germline ends came to 22 bases. CDR1 MDHEN and CDR2 SYDVKM come from the germline V gene. This CDR3 has 15 amino acids. The TCR comes from a male donor with ankylosing spondylitis. This chain uses TRBV28 with TRBJ2-1; D might be TRBD2 (6 bases). Material: blood, either unsorted or a sorted T cell fraction (not recorded which). The CDR3 loop reads CASTLGGATGSEQFF. The CDR3 region has the DNA TGTGCCAGCACCCTCGGGGGAGCCACCGGAAGTGAGCAGTTCTTC.